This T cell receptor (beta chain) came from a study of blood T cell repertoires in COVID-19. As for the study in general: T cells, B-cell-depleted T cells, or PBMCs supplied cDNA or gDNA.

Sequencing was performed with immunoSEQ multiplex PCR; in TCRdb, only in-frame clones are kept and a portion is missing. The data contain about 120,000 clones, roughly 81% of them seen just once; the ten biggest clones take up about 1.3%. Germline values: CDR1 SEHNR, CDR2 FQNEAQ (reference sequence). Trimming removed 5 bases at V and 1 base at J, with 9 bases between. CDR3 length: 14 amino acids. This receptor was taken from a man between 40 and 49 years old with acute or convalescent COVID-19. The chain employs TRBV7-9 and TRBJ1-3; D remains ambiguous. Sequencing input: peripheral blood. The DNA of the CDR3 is TGTGCCAGCAGCCCGGGTGGATCTGGAAACACCATATATTTT. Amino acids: CASSPGGSGNTIYF.